This paragraph reports one T cell receptor beta chain. Its antigen is unknown. The data belong to a study of T cells in Graves' hyperthyroidism and ophthalmopathy. V was clipped by 4 bases and J by 3 bases; unmatched bases: 6. Germline CDR1 reads LNHDA; CDR2 reads SQIVND (reference sequence). The CDR3 sequence is 15 residues long. It was RNA transcripts that yielded the amplified TCR beta CDR3 regions. Carried out on the TCR CDR3, a first-round RT-PCR used the HTBI primer set. TCRdb recomputed calls from the multiplex PCR reads with MiXCR, one row per CDR3 protein. The sample records 300,000 or so distinct CDR3 sequences, 15% to 20% being singletons. Whole-study findings and limits: Ophthalmopathy was model-predicted a median roughly 6.2 months pre-onset.

The sample consisted of blood. The sequence was collected from a man aged 25 to 45 with Graves' hyperthyroidism. The rearrangement joins TRBV19 to TRBJ2-3, with 8 bases lining up with TRBD1. CDR3 DNA: TGTGCCAGTAGTAAGGACAGGGTCGCGACAGATACGCAGTATTTT. Amino acid sequence: CASSKDRVATDTQYF. Combining the CDR3 with reference TRBV19 and TRBJ2-3 gives the whole variable domain DGGITQSPKYLFRKEGQNVTLSCEQNLNHDAMYWYRQDPGQGLRLIYYSQIVNDFQKGDIAEGYSVSREKKESFPLTVTSAQKNPTAFYLCASSKDRVATDTQYFGPGTRLTVL.